This T cell receptor beta chain was retrieved from a study of cytomegalovirus exposure and HLA in healthy donors. Turning to this clone: Its antigen is not identified.

Per germline, CDR1 WSHSY and CDR2 SAAADI. The V gene end was trimmed by 3 bases and the J gene end by 0 bases; junction bases not matched to a gene: 11. This CDR3 has 20 residues. In the PCR, 60 Vbeta and 13 Jbeta primers were used. Per the original data handling: Later analysis identified tens of millions of unique TCR beta chains, 10 million to 12 million shared. Method: immunoSEQ multiplex PCR; TCRdb's copy keeps in-frame clones and lacks some. The DNA was the basis for D and trimming; V, J and clone size are from that table. The sample yields some 110,000 clones, about 81% seen once. Regarding the study as a whole: Data from an earlier analysis indicated that most TCR beta V segments were productive either about 90% or about 30% of the time. Rarity held for most TCR sequences, but there were some public TCRs that occurred in many donors. Compared with the approximately 700-donor mean, an Asian-associated ancestry cluster reportedly had fewer N-insertions, according to a later analysis.

The source of this sequence is a woman under 40 in good health and CMV-seronegative. The rearrangement joins TRBV10-2 to TRBJ2-3, with TRBD2 matching 14 bases. The source material was PBMCs. CDR3 coding DNA: TGCGCCAGCAGTGATCGTGGGACTAGCGGGGGCCCTACTAGCACAGATACGCAGTATTTT. It is translated as CASSDRGTSGGPTSTDTQYF.